The following is a T cell receptor beta chain sequence with its context. The data stem from a study of shared clonotypes between healthy human individuals. Germline V gene data show CDR1 as SNHLY and CDR2 as FYNNEI. V lost 7 bases and J lost 12, with 18 bases in between. The CDR3 is 12 residues long. The repertoire was sequenced with immunoSEQ multiplex PCR; TCRdb's copy has only in-frame clones and lacks some. Seen here are 2,500,000 or so clones, roughly 90% observed once, and the top ten hold more than 0.35%. The clonotype originates from a man younger than 35 in good health. Some clones in this sample may be carry-over from other donors' samples. The chain combines TRBV2 with TRBJ1-1, with a weak D call TRBD1 (6 bases). The sequenced sample consisted of naive CD4+ T cells from PBMCs. Sample subset: CD45RA+ positively selected. The CDR3 sequence: CASTSGVQRSFF. CDR3 nucleotides: TGTGCCAGCACCTCAGGGGTCCAAAGATCTTTCTTT.